This TCR beta chain was documented in a study of blood T cells in healthy people across ages. Sample-barcoded 5' priming and a J-beta primer mix drove a second PCR of roughly 6 to 12 cycles. Each cDNA was tagged by a template-switch adaptor containing 12 random nucleotides. Using its own MiXCR run on the 5' RACE reads, TCRdb lists one record per CDR3 protein. Found here are approximately 760,000 distinct CDR3 sequences, about 25% of them singletons; the top ten hold more than 8.5%. The germline gives CDR1 MNHEY, CDR2 SMNVEV (reference sequence). CDR3 length equals 14 residues. Study-wide points: Higher diversity and more naive CD4+ cells were features of long-lived donors, compared to aged donors. PBMCs were not sorted, which prevented a conclusive comparison of naive versus antigen-experienced cells.

This clonotype appeared a few times. The antigen remains unidentified. This sample was shared with a second study, whose subject was T cells of mothers and their children. That investigation notes: Samples were obtained from a few healthy Caucasian mothers and their six children.

This clonotype originated in a boy younger than 18 in good health. The source material was blood. The rearrangement links TRBV27 to TRBJ2-5, with a possible D match to TRBD2 (5 bases). The last part of the DNA fits TRBJ2-7 better; the J call may be wrong. The chain's CDR3 is CASSLGLKPYEQYF. In DNA, the CDR3 is TGTGCCAGCAGTTTAGGACTCAAACCCTACGAGCAGTACTTC.